The next 23 T cell receptor beta chains were all read from a single sample in a study of blood T cell repertoires in COVID-19. Produced via immunoSEQ multiplex PCR; TCRdb's table is partial and in-frame only. The data hold about 230,000 clones, with over 75% observed a single time. Material: peripheral blood. The receptors stem from a woman over 75 with acute or convalescent COVID-19.

This clone was observed a few times. The chain is built from TRBV20-1 and TRBJ1-5; D gene uncertain. Trimming took 3 bases from V and 0 from J, leaving 3 bases between them. The CDR3 sequence is 12 residues long. Per the germline V gene, CDR1 is DFQATT and CDR2 is SNEGSKA (reference sequence). This chain's CDR3 is CSASYSNQPQHF. The CDR3 DNA is TGCAGTGCTAGTTATAGCAATCAGCCCCAGCATTTT.

V usage is TRBV10-3 and J usage is TRBJ1-5, with 7 positions matching TRBD1. The germline gives CDR1 ENHRY, CDR2 SYGVKD. The CDR3 consists of 15 residues. V trimming: 2 bases; J trimming: 4 bases; junction bases outside the gene matches: 5. The CDR3 loop is CAISERTGSNQPQHF. In nucleotides, the CDR3 is TGTGCCATCAGTGAGCGGACAGGCTCTAATCAGCCCCAGCATTTT.

This clone was observed once. V and J are TRBV28 and TRBJ1-2; 8 positions agree with TRBD1. The CDR3 totals 13 residues. V lost 4 bases and J lost 8; bases outside the gene matches: 6. The V gene's germline CDR1 is MDHEN and CDR2 SYDVKM. CDR3 region: CASSSQGARGYTF. The CDR3 nucleotides are TGTGCCAGCAGTTCTCAGGGGGCGAGGGGCTACACCTTC.

The chain is built from TRBV11-2 and TRBJ2-2; 10 nucleotides match TRBD1. The length of the CDR3 is 14 residues. V lost 5 bases, J lost 5 bases, and 2 bases stayed unmatched. Germline-derived CDR1 and CDR2 are SGHAT and FQNNGV. The CDR3 is CASSRDRGTGELFF. CDR3 DNA: TGTGCCAGCAGCCGGGACAGGGGTACCGGGGAGCTGTTTTTT.

The chain employs TRBV19 and TRBJ1-5, with D possibly TRBD1 on 5 matching bases. Between the trimmed V and J ends, which lost 3 bases and 7 bases, there was a span of 13 bases. The CDR3 length is 14 residues. Germline V gives CDR1 LNHDA, CDR2 SQIVND (reference sequence). CDR3 sequence: CASSIRGGRQPQHF. Here the CDR3 DNA reads TGTGCCAGTAGTATTCGGGGGGGACGCCAGCCCCAGCATTTT.

The V call is TRBV3-1 (or the pseudogene TRBV3-2), the J call TRBJ2-3; D is undetermined. Trimming removed 0 bases from V and 2 bases from J, with 12 bases in between. Germline values: CDR1 LGHDT, CDR2 YNNKEL (reference sequence). This CDR3 region has 16 residues. The CDR3 spells CASSQDRLASTDTQYF. CDR3 sequence (DNA): TGTGCCAGCAGCCAAGATCGACTGGCCTCCACAGATACGCAGTATTTT.

This chain uses TRBV30 with TRBJ1-1; the D is unclear. This CDR3 is built from 13 residues. Trimming cost V 2 bases and J 1 base, with 8 bases left between them. Germline CDR1 is GTSNPN and CDR2 is SVGIG (reference sequence). CDR3 region: CAWSISGNTEAFF. CDR3 DNA sequence: TGTGCCTGGAGTATATCGGGGAACACTGAAGCTTTCTTT.

The chain links TRBV19 to TRBJ2-1; 11 nucleotides agree with TRBD2. With 7 bases clipped from V and 4 bases from J, the junction kept 9 bases outside the gene matches. The CDR3 is 16 residues long. Germline-derived CDR1 and CDR2 are LNHDA and SQIVND (reference sequence). The CDR3 spells CASTPPGTSGYNEQFF. The CDR3, as DNA: TGTGCCAGTACCCCTCCCGGGACTAGCGGATACAATGAGCAGTTCTTC.

Concerning this clone itself: Other DNA sequences of this sample code for an identical CDR3. The J gene is TRBJ2-3, the V gene TRBV7-9; 12 nucleotides match TRBD2. The CDR3 extends over 15 amino acids. V gave up 6 bases and J gave up 2 bases; unmatched junction bases: 3. Germline V gene data show CDR1 as SEHNR and CDR2 as FQNEAQ (reference sequence). CDR3 in amino acids: CASSGLAGPTDTQYF. The CDR3 DNA reads TGTGCCAGCAGTGGACTAGCGGGGCCCACAGATACGCAGTATTTT.

V usage is TRBV7-7 and J usage is TRBJ2-1, with 11 bases matching TRBD2. Germline V gene lookup returns CDR1 SSHAT and CDR2 FNYEAQ (reference sequence). With V trimmed by 5 bases and J by 6 bases, 6 bases remained unmatched. There are 15 residues in the CDR3. The CDR3 coding sequence is TGTGCCAGCAGCCCGACTAGCGGGGAGGGCAATGAGCAGTTCTTC. Protein product: CASSPTSGEGNEQFF.

This clone was detected only once. The V and J genes are TRBV9 and TRBJ2-2, with D unclear. Looked up from germline, CDR1 is SGDLS and CDR2 is YYNGEE. The CDR3 is made up of 15 amino acids. V lost 0 bases and J 1 base, leaving 7 bases between the germline ends. The CDR3 here is CASSVDPGNTGELFF. The CDR3 nucleotides read TGTGCCAGCAGCGTAGACCCAGGGAACACCGGGGAGCTGTTTTTT.

The chain carries TRBV7-2 and TRBJ1-1; D not certain. CDR1 SGHTA and CDR2 FQGNSA come from the germline V gene. V shed 2 bases and J shed 1 base, with 8 bases lying between them. The CDR3 contains 14 residues. CDR3 residues: CASSLPRRNTEAFF. In nucleotides, the CDR3 is TGTGCCAGCAGCTTACCACGGAGGAACACTGAAGCTTTCTTT.

The genes are TRBV5-1 and TRBJ1-1, with a tentative D call TRBD1 (5 bases). Germline CDR1 reads SGHRS; CDR2 reads YFSETQ. The CDR3 runs to 14 residues. Trimming pared 7 bases from V and 3 bases from J, leaving 16 bases between. CDR3 residues: CASSWAGFDTEAFF. CDR3 in DNA: TGCGCCAGCTCCTGGGCAGGGTTCGACACTGAAGCTTTCTTT.

This rearrangement joins TRBV7-8 to TRBJ1-2, with 7 bases matching TRBD1. Per germline, CDR1 SGHVS and CDR2 FQNEAQ. The CDR3 is 13 residues long. The trim removed 2 bases at V and 5 bases at J, leaving 2 bases unmatched. CDR3 residues: CASSLRQGYGYTF. CDR3 nucleotide sequence: TGTGCCAGCAGCTTAAGACAGGGTTATGGCTACACCTTC.

The V gene is TRBV25-1, the J gene TRBJ1-6; no reliable D call. Trimming took off 4 bases at V and 10 bases at J, with 8 bases between the two ends. The CDR3 is made up of 12 amino acids. Germline V gene lookup returns CDR1 MGHDK and CDR2 SYGVNS. CDR3 DNA sequence: TGTGCCAGCAGTGTCCAGAGGTCACCCCTCCACTTT. The encoded protein is CASSVQRSPLHF.

The chain recombines TRBV27 with TRBJ1-1; maybe TRBD1 (5 bases). Germline V CDR1 and CDR2: MNHEY, SMNVEV (reference sequence). The CDR3 is 12 amino acids. V dropped 5 bases and J dropped 6 bases, with 10 bases sitting between them. CDR3 in DNA: TGTGCCAGCAGTCCTGGGGCCCCTGAAGCTTTCTTT. It yields the protein CASSPGAPEAFF.

J is TRBJ2-7 and V is TRBV27; 11 bases agree with TRBD1. The junction had 15 bases not matched to a gene; V was cut back by 3 bases and J by 2 bases. The germline V gene encodes CDR1 MNHEY and CDR2 SMNVEV (reference sequence). This CDR3 spans 19 amino acids. CDR3 region: CASSFASGQGVLYPYEQYF. CDR3 nucleotides: TGTGCCAGCAGTTTTGCCTCGGGACAGGGGGTCCTTTACCCCTACGAGCAGTACTTC.

The chain recombines TRBV10-3 with TRBJ1-1; no reliable D call. The length of the CDR3 is 17 residues. V shed 1 base and J shed 1 base, with 16 bases lying between them. Germline V gene lookup returns CDR1 ENHRY and CDR2 SYGVKD. The chain's CDR3 is CAISEYPPAFPNTEAFF. CDR3 nucleotide sequence: TGTGCCATCAGTGAGTATCCCCCAGCGTTTCCGAACACTGAAGCTTTCTTT.

The V call is TRBV7-8, the J call TRBJ2-2; D call uncertain. The CDR3 has 13 amino acids. Trimming stripped 5 bases from V and 4 bases from J, with 8 bases between. Germline assignment: CDR1 SGHVS and CDR2 FQNEAQ. This CDR3 is CASSQFGTGELFF. CDR3 nucleotide sequence: TGTGCCAGCAGCCAATTCGGCACCGGGGAGCTGTTTTTT.

This chain links TRBV6-4 with TRBJ2-7; D perhaps matches TRBD2 (7 bases). The CDR3 length is 13 residues. V shed 5 bases and J shed 6 bases, with 14 bases lying between them. Germline lookup yields CDR1 MRHNA and CDR2 SNTAGT. This CDR3 reads CASSSKGGSEQYF. The CDR3 region has the DNA TGTGCCAGCAGTTCCAAGGGGGGGAGCGAGCAGTACTTC.

J is TRBJ1-2 and V is TRBV24-1, with 7 bases matching TRBD1. CDR1 is KGHDR and CDR2 is SFDVKD in the germline V gene. The CDR3 totals 13 residues. Trimming took 9 bases from V and 5 from J; bases not matched to a gene: 8. The CDR3 DNA is TGTGCCACCGGGCGGAGGGGGCCGTATGGCTACACCTTC. Protein sequence: CATGRRGPYGYTF.

The CDR3 sequence: CASSQDAMSDRAGAFF. The CDR3 DNA is TGTGCCAGCAGCCAAGACGCAATGTCGGACAGGGCGGGGGCTTTCTTT. The chain employs TRBV4-2 and TRBJ1-1; 8 bases are a match to TRBD1. Trimming removed 0 bases from V and 11 bases from J; junction bases left unmatched: 14. From germline, CDR1 is LGHNA and CDR2 YNFKEQ. CDR3 length: 16 amino acids.

V is TRBV5-1 and J is TRBJ1-5; possible D gene TRBD1, 5 bases. The CDR3 consists of 13 residues. Germline CDR1 is SGHRS and CDR2 is YFSETQ. V lost 5 bases to trimming and J lost 5 bases, with 11 bases between them. The CDR3 spells CASSFGGDQPQHF. The CDR3 nucleotides read TGCGCCAGCAGTTTCGGGGGAGATCAGCCCCAGCATTTT. Based on the CDR3 plus reference TRBV5-1 and TRBJ1-5, the full variable domain is KAGVTQTPRYLIKTRGQQVTLSCSPISGHRSVSWYQQTPGQGLQFLFEYFSETQRNKGNFPGRFSGRQFSNSRSEMNVSTLELGDSALYLCASSFGGDQPQHFGDGTRLSIL.